This TCR beta chain was sequenced during a study of Ad26.COV2.S vaccination and SARS-CoV-2 variants. The treatment here: around 19 received Ad26.COV2.S at low or high dose, single or two shots; about 5 received placebo; per-sample allocation not given. Day 63 after the first vaccine or placebo injection was the time point for sampling. Using immunoSEQ multiplex PCR, the repertoire was profiled, and TCRdb retains in-frame clones only, with some absent. The sample carries 350,000 to 500,000 clones, roughly 90% recorded once. General study results and limits: While placebo recipients had lower spike-specific TCR breadth, vaccine recipients had more. Assessments of TCR breadth and depth may have underestimated the total T cell responses. Comparable non-spike TCR breadth was observed in vaccine and placebo recipients.

Looked up from germline, CDR1 is LGHNA and CDR2 is YSLEER. The germline V and J ends were trimmed by 1 base and 1 base, with 9 bases remaining between them. This CDR3 region has 15 residues. With regard to this clone: Antigen: not known.

This sequence joins TRBV4-3 and TRBJ2-3; possibly TRBD2 for D (6 bases). The specimen was peripheral blood, collected in a trial of Ad26.COV2.S vaccine versus placebo. The TCR originated in a person between 18 and 65 years old who received the Ad26.COV2.S COVID-19 vaccine or a placebo. CDR3 region: CASSQAGERTDTQYF. CDR3 DNA: TGCGCCAGCAGCCAAGCGGGGGAGCGCACAGATACGCAGTATTTT.